Following are 19 T cell receptor beta chains from one sample sequenced in a study of shared clonotypes between healthy human individuals. TCRdb keeps only in-frame clones here, not all; method: immunoSEQ multiplex PCR. In the table there are fewer than 1.8 million clones, 97% to 99% of which are singletons. Sequenced input: naive CD4+ T cells sorted from blood. The subset is: CD45RA+ positively selected. The source of these receptors is a man aged 25 to 40 in good health.

The chain employs TRBV7-9 and TRBJ1-2; D is perhaps TRBD1 (6 bases). Germline CDR1 and CDR2: SEHNR and FQNEAQ (reference sequence). The V gene lost 4 bases and the J gene lost 4 bases, with 16 bases spanning the gap. CDR3 length: 15 amino acids. In DNA, the CDR3 is TGTGCCAGCAGCTCCCAGGGGTTTCGTGGCTATGGCTACACCTTC. Translating gives CASSSQGFRGYGYTF.

This clone was detected only once. The rearrangement joins TRBV5-4 to TRBJ2-4, with D possibly being TRBD2 (5 bases). This CDR3 comprises 15 residues. Germline V lookup: CDR1 SGHNT, CDR2 YYREEE (reference sequence). Trimming stripped 2 bases from V and 5 bases from J, with 14 bases between. The CDR3 DNA follows: TGTGCCAGCAGCTTCGACTACCCGAGGGAAAACATTCAGTACTTC. Its protein product is CASSFDYPRENIQYF.

The chain employs TRBV19 and TRBJ1-5; TRBD1 might be the D (5 bases). Germline CDR1 is LNHDA and CDR2 is SQIVND (reference sequence). V was trimmed by 3 bases and J by 7 bases, leaving 16 bases between them. The CDR3 spans 15 residues. The DNA of the CDR3 is TGTGCCAGTAGTATCCCCGTGGCTCCAGGGCAGCCCCAGCATTTT. Amino acids: CASSIPVAPGQPQHF. Looking up the rest from reference TRBV19 and TRBJ1-5 gives the full variable domain: DGGITQSPKYLFRKEGQNVTLSCEQNLNHDAMYWYRQDPGQGLRLIYYSQIVNDFQKGDIAEGYSVSREKKESFPLTVTSAQKNPTAFYLCASSIPVAPGQPQHFGDGTRLSIL.

The rearrangement links TRBV19 to TRBJ2-7, with 7 bases matching TRBD2. V dropped 3 bases and J dropped 1; count of bases not matched to a gene: 9. CDR1 is LNHDA and CDR2 is SQIVND in the germline V gene (reference sequence). This CDR3 comprises 16 residues. CDR3 protein: CASSMETSLKSYEQYF. The CDR3 DNA reads TGTGCCAGTAGTATGGAGACTAGCCTGAAATCCTACGAGCAGTACTTC. The variable domain in full, completed from reference TRBV19 and TRBJ2-7, reads DGGITQSPKYLFRKEGQNVTLSCEQNLNHDAMYWYRQDPGQGLRLIYYSQIVNDFQKGDIAEGYSVSREKKESFPLTVTSAQKNPTAFYLCASSMETSLKSYEQYFGPGTRLTVT.

The chain uses TRBV5-4 and TRBJ1-3; maybe TRBD1 (5 bases). The CDR3 covers 15 residues. Germline CDR1 is SGHNT and CDR2 is YYREEE (reference sequence). The V gene lost 5 bases and the J gene lost 2 bases, with 14 bases spanning the gap. CDR3 loop: CASSSPRGAGNTIYF. CDR3 coding DNA: TGTGCCAGCAGTAGCCCGCGGGGGGCTGGAAACACCATATATTTT.

This clone was detected only a few times. The sample holds other DNA sequences that translate to the same CDR3. The chain uses TRBV7-9 and TRBJ2-2; D is uncertain. The CDR3 extends over 12 amino acids. The V end was cut by 5 bases, the J end by 2 bases, with 3 bases between. Germline CDR1 is SEHNR and CDR2 is FQNEAQ (reference sequence). CDR3: CASSLNTGELFF. DNA of the CDR3: TGTGCCAGCAGCCTTAACACCGGGGAGCTGTTTTTT.

The DNA for the CDR3 is TGTGCCAGCAGCTTCGGACTAGCGGGCTCTCGTTACAATGAGCAGTTCTTC. This sequence encodes CASSFGLAGSRYNEQFF. The chain joins TRBV5-6 to TRBJ2-1; TRBD2 matches at 11 bases. In germline, CDR1 is SGHDT, CDR2 YYEEEE. V lost 2 bases, J lost 4 bases, and 8 bases stayed unmatched. The length of the CDR3 is 17 residues.

The chain uses TRBV7-9 and TRBJ1-1; D may be TRBD1 (5 bases). CDR1 is SEHNR, CDR2 FQNEAQ, per germline (reference sequence). CDR3 size: 13 residues. The V end lost 8 bases, the J end lost 6 bases, and 16 bases lay between the germline ends. CDR3 in DNA: TGTGCCAGCGCCCCGTTAGGGGCCGCTGAAGCTTTCTTT. Protein: CASAPLGAAEAFF.

At least ten counts were recorded for this clone. The genes are TRBV9 and TRBJ2-5; 9 bases are a match to TRBD2. CDR1 is SGDLS, CDR2 YYNGEE, per germline. The ends lost 1 base at V and 5 bases at J; junction bases unmatched: 6. The CDR3 loop spans 15 amino acids. DNA of the CDR3: TGTGCCAGCAGCGTAAGAGCGGGAGGAAAGGAGACCCAGTACTTC. Its translation: CASSVRAGGKETQYF.

This clone was seen only once. Germline is not matched at one junction end, which may reflect a read error. The chain has TRBV28 and TRBJ2-7; 10 nucleotides agree with TRBD1. This CDR3 comprises 17 residues. Germline CDR1 reads MDHEN; CDR2 reads SYDVKM. The CDR3 DNA is TGTGCCAGCAGCTTATATGGGCAGGGACAGGGGTTTTACGAGCAGTACTTC. Translation: CASSLYGQGQGFYEQYF.

This clone was detected only once. J is TRBJ2-7 and V is TRBV4-3, with 14 bases lining up with TRBD2. The CDR3 is made up of 16 amino acids. The J segment lost 0 bases and the V segment lost 4 bases, leaving 2 bases of the junction unmatched. Germline lookup yields CDR1 LGHNA and CDR2 YSLEER. The CDR3: CASSRTSGRSSYEQYF. The DNA of the CDR3 is TGCGCCAGCAGCCGGACTAGCGGGAGGAGCTCCTACGAGCAGTACTTC.

The genes are TRBV6-1 and TRBJ2-1; D gene uncertain. Trimming removed 4 bases at V and 0 bases at J, with 10 bases between. This CDR3 spans 15 amino acids. The V gene's germline CDR1 is MNHNS and CDR2 SASEGT. In DNA, the CDR3 is TGTGCCAGCAGTGGCCAGACCAGCTCCTACAATGAGCAGTTCTTC. Translation: CASSGQTSSYNEQFF.

The chain employs TRBV5-1 and TRBJ1-6; D not certain. Germline CDR1 and CDR2: SGHRS and YFSETQ. The CDR3 runs to 15 residues. V was trimmed by 4 bases and J by 0 bases, leaving 8 bases between them. Written as DNA, the CDR3 is TGCGCCAGCAGCCCCGGTTCCTCCTATAATTCACCCCTCCACTTT. It is translated as CASSPGSSYNSPLHF.

The chain links TRBV27 to TRBJ1-5, with D unclear. Germline CDR1 MNHEY, CDR2 SMNVEV (reference sequence). This CDR3 has 15 residues. The V gene lost 0 bases and the J gene lost 9 bases, with 15 bases spanning the gap. CDR3 sequence (DNA): TGTGCCAGCAGTTTATCGGGGATCCCCAATGGGCCCCAGCATTTT. Its protein is CASSLSGIPNGPQHF.

This clone showed up just once. The J gene is TRBJ2-2, the V gene TRBV27; D is perhaps TRBD1 (5 bases). Trimming cost V 2 bases and J 7 bases, with 14 bases left between them. CDR3 length equals 15 residues. Germline CDR1 is MNHEY and CDR2 is SMNVEV (reference sequence). CDR3 sequence reads: CASSLRQKGNGELFF. CDR3 DNA sequence: TGTGCCAGCAGTTTACGACAGAAGGGAAACGGGGAGCTGTTTTTT.

This chain uses TRBV29-1 with TRBJ1-4, with TRBD1 as a possible D gene (5 bases). V lost 7 bases, J lost 6 bases, and 18 bases lay in between. The germline gives CDR1 SQVTM, CDR2 ANQGSEA. The CDR3 has 14 residues. This chain's CDR3 is CSALSFGGDEKLFF. Here the CDR3 DNA reads TGCAGCGCTCTATCGTTCGGGGGGGATGAAAAACTGTTTTTT.

The chain couples TRBV28 to TRBJ2-7, with 9 bases fitting TRBD1. After removal of 6 bases from V and 2 bases from J, the junction contained 8 bases not matched to a gene. The CDR3 is 15 residues long. CDR1 MDHEN and CDR2 SYDVKM come from the germline V gene. This CDR3 is CASRSAGTGTYEQYF. For the CDR3, the DNA is TGTGCCAGCAGAAGCGCCGGGACAGGGACCTACGAGCAGTACTTC.

This CDR3 reads CASSLETGGVNEQFF. For the CDR3, the DNA is TGTGCCAGCAGCTTAGAGACAGGGGGTGTCAATGAGCAGTTCTTC. The V gene is TRBV11-3, the J gene TRBJ2-1, with TRBD1 matching 9 bases. The trim removed 0 bases at V and 6 bases at J, leaving 3 bases unmatched. This CDR3 has 15 residues. Germline CDR1 and CDR2: SGHNT and YENEEA.

The V call is TRBV28, the J call TRBJ1-1; TRBD1 agrees at 9 bases. V was clipped by 6 bases and J by 1 base; unmatched bases: 15. This CDR3 is 18 amino acids long. CDR1 is MDHEN and CDR2 is SYDVKM in the germline V gene. The CDR3 spells CASRERGTGMVGNTEAFF. The CDR3 nucleotides are TGTGCCAGCAGGGAAAGAGGGACAGGGATGGTAGGGAACACTGAAGCTTTCTTT.